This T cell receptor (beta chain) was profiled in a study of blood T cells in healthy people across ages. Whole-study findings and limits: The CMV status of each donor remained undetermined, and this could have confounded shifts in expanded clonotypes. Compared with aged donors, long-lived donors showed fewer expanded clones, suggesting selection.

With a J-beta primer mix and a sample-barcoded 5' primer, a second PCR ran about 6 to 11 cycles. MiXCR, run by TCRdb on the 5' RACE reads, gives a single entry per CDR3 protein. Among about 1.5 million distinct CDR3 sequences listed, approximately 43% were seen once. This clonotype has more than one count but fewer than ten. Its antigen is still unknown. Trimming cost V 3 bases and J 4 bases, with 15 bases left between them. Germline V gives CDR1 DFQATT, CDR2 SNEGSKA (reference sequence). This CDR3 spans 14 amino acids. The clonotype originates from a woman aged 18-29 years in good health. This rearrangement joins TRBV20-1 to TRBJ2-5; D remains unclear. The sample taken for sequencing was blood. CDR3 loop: CSASATQWLETQYF. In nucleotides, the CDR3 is TGCAGTGCTAGTGCCACTCAGTGGCTAGAGACCCAGTACTTC.